These T cell receptor beta chains were read from a single sample in a study of response to subunit inactivated influenza vaccine. TCRdb re-derived calls from the RT-PCR reads in MiXCR, one entry per CDR3 protein. The sample holds more than 450,000 distinct CDR3 sequences, around 10% seen once. A further study also used this sample, focusing on T cells expressing NK-cell markers.

Material: PBMCs from blood, obtained on the day of vaccination. Receptors were obtained from a man between 50 and 59 years old who received an inactivated influenza vaccine. Each CDR3 is given with its conserved first and last residue. D genes are given only for firm matches. Clone size is given for some rows only: seen once, a few or many times, or a class if the clone is expanded.

d_gene | j_gene | v_gene | abundance | CDR3aa | CDR3nt
. | TRBJ2-3 | TRBV12-3/TRBV12-4 | few | CASTQVRTDTQYF | TGTGCCAGCACCCAGGTCCGCACAGATACGCAGTATTTT
TRBD1 | TRBJ2-5 | TRBV20-1 | . | CSAQGARQETQYF | TGCAGTGCACAGGGGGCCCGACAAGAGACCCAGTACTTC
. | TRBJ2-5 | TRBV25-1 | few | CASSPQGWQHQETQYF | TGTGCCAGCAGTCCACAAGGGTGGCAGCACCAAGAGACCCAGTACTTC
. | TRBJ2-5 | TRBV5-1 | . | CASSLPGTDQETQYF | TGCGCCAGCAGCTTGCCGGGGACCGACCAAGAGACCCAGTACTTC
TRBD1 | TRBJ2-7 | TRBV6-2/TRBV6-3 | . | CASSFGTGRNYEQYF | TGTGCCAGCAGTTTCGGGACAGGGAGAAACTACGAGCAGTACTTC
. | TRBJ2-1 | TRBV20-1 | . | CSARVGSGDNEQFF | TGCAGTGCTAGAGTGGGGTCGGGGGACAATGAGCAGTTCTTC
TRBD2 | TRBJ2-1 | TRBV7-6 | . | CASSSSWTSGKEQFF | TGTGCCAGCAGCTCCTCCTGGACTAGCGGGAAAGAGCAGTTCTTC
TRBD1 | TRBJ2-4 | TRBV20-1 | . | CSAIQGLGNIQYF | TGCAGTGCTATACAGGGGCTGGGAAACATTCAGTACTTC
. | TRBJ2-6 | TRBV5-1 | many | CASSLVPSGANVLTF | TGCGCCAGCAGCTTGGTTCCCTCTGGGGCCAACGTCCTGACTTTC
. | TRBJ2-4 | TRBV28 | few | CASERAGTKNIQYF | TGTGCCAGTGAGAGGGCAGGGACCAAAAACATTCAGTACTTC
TRBD2 | TRBJ2-7 | TRBV5-1 | . | CASSPGTSISYEQYF | TGCGCCAGCAGCCCCGGGACTAGCATCTCCTACGAGCAGTACTTC
. | TRBJ2-7 | TRBV10-3 | . | CAISESGANEQYF | TGTGCCATCAGTGAGTCGGGGGCGAACGAGCAGTACTTC
. | TRBJ2-7 | TRBV30 | . | CAWSPRQLSSYEQYF | TGTGCCTGGAGCCCGCGACAGCTGAGCTCCTACGAGCAGTACTTC
. | TRBJ2-7 | TRBV7-9 | few | CASSLAPGPQHSYEQYF | TGTGCCAGCAGCTTAGCGCCAGGTCCCCAACACTCCTACGAGCAGTACTTC
. | TRBJ2-3 | TRBV11-1 | . | CASSFGDLATDTQYF | TGTGCCAGCAGCTTTGGGGATCTGGCCACAGATACGCAGTATTTT
. | TRBJ2-3 | TRBV15 | . | CATSRERSTDTQYF | TGTGCCACCAGCAGAGAGCGAAGCACAGATACGCAGTATTTT
. | TRBJ1-4 | TRBV12-3/TRBV12-4 | few | CASSLFGGNNEKLFF | TGTGCCAGCAGTTTGTTCGGGGGCAACAATGAAAAACTGTTTTTT
. | TRBJ2-7 | TRBV27 | . | CASSFAAAGYPYEQYF | TGTGCCAGCAGTTTTGCGGCCGCCGGATACCCCTACGAGCAGTACTTC
. | TRBJ2-5 | TRBV5-6 | few | CASSFSGTLVEAQYF | TGTGCCAGCAGCTTCTCCGGGACCTTAGTGGAGGCCCAGTACTTC
. | TRBJ2-3 | TRBV11-3 | few | CASSLTQMNTDTQYF | TGTGCCAGCAGCTTAACCCAGATGAACACAGATACGCAGTATTTT
. | TRBJ1-1 | TRBV6-2/TRBV6-3 | . | CASKRGGTLNTEAFF | TGTGCCAGCAAGCGGGGCGGGACTTTGAACACTGAAGCTTTCTTT
TRBD2 | TRBJ2-1 | TRBV27 | few | CASSSGTSGAYNEQFF | TGTGCCAGCAGTTCCGGGACTAGCGGGGCCTACAATGAGCAGTTCTTC
TRBD2 | TRBJ2-1 | TRBV3-1 | many | CASSQVTSGRADYNEQFF | TGTGCCAGCAGCCAAGTAACTAGCGGGAGGGCTGACTACAATGAGCAGTTCTTC
. | TRBJ2-3 | TRBV12-3/TRBV12-4 | . | CPSSLGQTSTDTQYF | TGTCCCAGTAGTTTGGGGCAGACGAGCACAGATACGCAGTATTTT
. | TRBJ2-7 | TRBV5-1 | many | CASSLGSSSYEQYF | TGTGCCAGCAGTTTGGGCTCCAGCTCCTACGAGCAGTACTTC
. | TRBJ2-4 | TRBV5-1 | many | CASSPDGARDIQYF | TGCGCCAGCAGCCCGGACGGGGCGAGGGACATTCAGTACTTC
. | TRBJ2-5 | TRBV29-1 | many | CSVDVNQETQYF | TGCAGCGTTGATGTTAACCAAGAGACCCAGTACTTC
. | TRBJ2-7 | TRBV7-2 | . | CASSLSLADYEQYF | TGTGCCAGCAGCTTAAGTCTGGCCGACTACGAGCAGTACTTC
. | TRBJ2-5 | TRBV4-1 | . | CASSHGFRERETQYF | TGCGCCAGCAGCCATGGATTCAGGGAACGAGAGACCCAGTACTTC
. | TRBJ2-1 | TRBV20-1 | . | CSAPNGLLLLYNEQFF | TGCAGTGCTCCGAACGGCCTCCTCCTACTCTACAATGAGCAGTTCTTC
. | TRBJ2-5 | TRBV20-1 | . | CSARAFGQQETQYF | TGCAGTGCTAGAGCCTTTGGACAGCAAGAGACCCAGTACTTC
TRBD2 | TRBJ2-3 | TRBV18 | few | CASSPLAGVNTDTQYF | TGTGCCAGCTCCCCACTAGCGGGAGTTAACACAGATACGCAGTATTTT
. | TRBJ1-1 | TRBV6-1 | . | CASSVIEAFF | TGTGCCAGCAGTGTAATTGAAGCTTTCTTT
TRBD1 | TRBJ1-2 | TRBV12-3/TRBV12-4 | once | CASSSTGGLNYGYTF | TGTGCCAGCAGTTCTACAGGGGGCCTAAACTATGGCTACACCTTC
. | TRBJ2-5 | TRBV29-1 | few | CSVAAPTSRRGVETQYF | TGCAGCGTTGCGGCCCCGACTAGTAGAAGGGGTGTAGAGACCCAGTACTTC
TRBD1 | TRBJ2-2 | TRBV12-3/TRBV12-4 | . | CASSANRGLTGELFF | TGTGCCAGCAGCGCAAACAGGGGGCTAACCGGGGAGCTGTTTTTT
. | TRBJ1-4 | TRBV12-3/TRBV12-4 | . | CASSPQKRGEKLFF | TGTGCCAGCAGCCCCCAGAAGAGGGGTGAAAAACTGTTTTTT
TRBD2 | TRBJ2-1 | TRBV4-3 | . | CASSPGGGSGLGNEQFF | TGCGCCAGCAGCCCGGGGGGGGGAAGCGGGCTTGGGAATGAGCAGTTCTTC
. | TRBJ2-7 | TRBV12-3/TRBV12-4 | . | CARDGARGENYEQYF | TGTGCCAGGGACGGTGCGAGGGGGGAGAACTACGAGCAGTACTTC
TRBD1 | TRBJ2-7 | TRBV7-2 | many | CASSLGTANYEQYF | TGTGCCAGCAGTTTGGGGACAGCAAACTACGAGCAGTACTTC
. | TRBJ1-1 | TRBV29-1 | . | CSVEWNRVEAFF | TGCAGCGTTGAATGGAACAGGGTTGAAGCTTTCTTT
TRBD2 | TRBJ2-3 | TRBV12-3/TRBV12-4 | many | CASSLGTSGATDTQYF | TGCGCCAGCAGCTTGGGGACTAGCGGGGCAACAGATACGCAGTATTTT